One and the same sample provided the 7 T cell receptor beta chains below, sequenced in a study of early stage breast cancer tumors (dated by TCRdb to 2015 to 2018). The library was obtained by the immunoSEQ multiplex PCR assay. TCRdb obtained this table from immuneACCESS and retained in-frame rearrangements with V and J assigned. These tables miss some clones; where compared with another copy, unresolved V genes account for less than half of the shortfall, and the remainder is unexplained. This sample gives around 28,000 clones in total; approximately 75% of them show up just once. The ten largest clones add up to around 33% of the sample. Sequencing was carried out using blood. These receptors all stem from a person aged 45 to 60 with breast cancer.

The chain employs TRBV2 and TRBJ1-2; 10 bases align to TRBD1. The J segment lost 4 bases and the V segment lost 6 bases, leaving 5 bases of the junction unmatched. The CDR3 is made up of 14 amino acids. Per the germline V gene, CDR1 is SNHLY and CDR2 is FYNNEI. The CDR3 loop reads CASRAGTGVYGYTF. CDR3 bases: TGTGCCAGCAGGGCCGGGACAGGGGTCTATGGCTACACCTTC.

The V call is TRBV5-1, the J call TRBJ1-3, with 7 positions matching TRBD1. The CDR3 runs to 17 residues. J was trimmed by 1 base and V by 0 bases; bases with no gene match: 7. Germline CDR1 and CDR2: SGHRS and YFSETQ. DNA of the CDR3: TGCGCCAGCAGCTTGGAGGCCAGGGGGGTATCTGGAAACACCATATATTTT. This encodes CASSLEARGVSGNTIYF.

Notes on this clone: The same CDR3 can be traced to other DNA sequences in this sample. The rearrangement links TRBV4-1 to TRBJ2-1; 7 bases line up with TRBD2. With 3 bases clipped from V and 0 bases from J, the junction kept 2 bases outside the gene matches. CDR3 length equals 15 residues. Germline CDR1 MGHRA, CDR2 YSYEKL. The CDR3 DNA reads TGCGCCAGCAGCCAGGGCGGGAGCTCCTACAATGAGCAGTTCTTC. It translates to CASSQGGSSYNEQFF.

V usage is TRBV7-2 and J usage is TRBJ2-1; no clear D. V was trimmed by 2 bases and J by 7 bases, leaving 6 bases between them. CDR1 SGHTA and CDR2 FQGNSA come from the germline V gene. The CDR3 length is 12 residues. Written as DNA, the CDR3 is TGTGCCAGCAGCTTATCCCGGAATGAGCAGTTCTTC. It specifies CASSLSRNEQFF.

V and J are TRBV5-1 and TRBJ1-2, with a tentative D call TRBD1 (5 bases). The CDR3 runs to 15 residues. Germline CDR1 SGHRS, CDR2 YFSETQ. Trimming stripped 0 bases from V and 4 bases from J, with 13 bases between. The CDR3 DNA reads as TGCGCCAGCAGCTTGGACCAGGGTACGGTCTATGGCTACACCTTC. This codes for CASSLDQGTVYGYTF.

The chain has TRBV4-2 and TRBJ2-3; D call uncertain. The length of the CDR3 is 14 residues. Germline loops: CDR1 LGHNA, CDR2 YNFKEQ. Trimming cost V 1 base and J 4 bases, with 9 bases left between them. In nucleotides, the CDR3 is TGTGCCAGCAGCCAAGGTCTTAGTGCAGATACGCAGTATTTT. Its translation: CASSQGLSADTQYF.

This chain connects TRBV11-2 to TRBJ1-1; weak D call: TRBD1 (5 bases). V was shortened by 5 bases and J by 0 bases, with 13 bases between the two germline ends. The CDR3 is 15 amino acids. The germline V gene encodes CDR1 SGHAT and CDR2 FQNNGV. For the CDR3, the DNA is TGTGCCAGCAGCCTGGGACTGTACTTGAACACTGAAGCTTTCTTT. Residues: CASSLGLYLNTEAFF.